Listed below are T cell receptor beta chains from one sample, sequenced in a study of blood T cell repertoires in COVID-19. Data came from immunoSEQ multiplex PCR; TCRdb stores just in-frame clones and leaves some out. The sample consists of more than 200,000 clones, about 83% of them appearing once. Sequenced material: peripheral blood. Every receptor here comes from a woman aged 40 to 50 with active or convalescent COVID-19. CDR3s include the opening cysteine and the closing phenylalanine or tryptophan. The D gene is left open where the match is weak.

d_gene: .; j_gene: TRBJ1-4; v_gene: TRBV15; CDR3aa: CATAGTTNEKLFF
d_gene: .; j_gene: TRBJ1-3; v_gene: TRBV9; CDR3aa: CASSVARTGFSGNTIYF
d_gene: TRBD1; j_gene: TRBJ1-1; v_gene: TRBV30; CDR3aa: CAWRSGGNTEAFF
d_gene: TRBD1; j_gene: TRBJ2-5; v_gene: TRBV6-2/TRBV6-3; CDR3aa: CASSYHRDRRGETQYF
d_gene: TRBD1; j_gene: TRBJ2-2; v_gene: TRBV29-1; CDR3aa: CSAGTGAGGELFF
d_gene: TRBD1; j_gene: TRBJ2-5; v_gene: TRBV28; CDR3aa: CASSYPQGATQETQYF
d_gene: .; j_gene: TRBJ2-7; v_gene: TRBV3-1/TRBV3-2; CDR3aa: CASSQERTYEQYF
d_gene: .; j_gene: TRBJ1-2; v_gene: TRBV21-1; CDR3aa: CASSNGTGPLGYTF
d_gene: .; j_gene: TRBJ1-5; v_gene: TRBV20-1; CDR3aa: CSMGHNQPQHF
d_gene: TRBD2; j_gene: TRBJ2-1; v_gene: TRBV9; CDR3aa: CASSVASGPVNEQFF
d_gene: TRBD1; j_gene: TRBJ1-6; v_gene: TRBV6-6; CDR3aa: CASGDRYNSPLHF
d_gene: TRBD1; j_gene: TRBJ2-7; v_gene: TRBV30; CDR3aa: CAWTRGQGLYEQYF
d_gene: TRBD1; j_gene: TRBJ1-1; v_gene: TRBV9; CDR3aa: CASSVEPGQGGLEAFF